These 10 T cell receptor beta chains were all obtained from the same sample, sequenced in a study of T-cell memory formation after mild COVID-19. Each CDR3 protein gets one entry after TCRdb re-called the 5' RACE reads with MiXCR. Among around 390,000 distinct CDR3 sequences listed, about a sixth were seen once. The specimen sequenced was PBMCs or a T cell subset sorted from them (not recorded which). These receptors were obtained from a man between 18 and 29 years old who had mild COVID-19 (a few samples of this study predate the infection). Cell type and time point are not known.

V and J are TRBV14 and TRBJ2-7; TRBD1 matches 7 bases. Germline V CDR1 and CDR2: SGHDN, FVKESK. Trimming cost V 4 bases and J 1 base; bases outside gene matches: 1. The CDR3 extends over 13 amino acids. The CDR3: CASSLQGSYEQYV. The CDR3 DNA sequence: TGTGCCAGCAGCCTACAGGGGTCCTACGAGCAGTACGTC.

This clonotype was picked up a small number of times. This chain uses TRBV29-1 with TRBJ1-1, with TRBD1 as a possible D gene (5 bases). V lost 6 bases, J lost 7 bases, and 15 bases lay in between. CDR1 is SQVTM, CDR2 ANQGSEA, per germline. The CDR3 contains 12 residues. The CDR3 reads CSVEGPGGEAFF. CDR3 nucleotide sequence: TGCAGCGTGGAGGGTCCTGGGGGTGAAGCTTTCTTT.

The rearrangement joins TRBV6-5 to TRBJ1-1, with D unclear. Trimming removed 7 bases from V and 0 bases from J, with 12 bases in between. Germline CDR1 is MNHEY and CDR2 is SVGAGI. This CDR3 has 14 amino acids. The CDR3 nucleotides are TGTGCCAGCATCCCTCCGGGGTTGAACACTGAAGCTTTCTTT. Residues: CASIPPGLNTEAFF.

This clonotype was detected only a few times. The chain combines TRBV5-1 with TRBJ2-3, with D possibly TRBD1 on 6 matching bases. V lost 0 bases and J lost 0, with 11 bases in between. This CDR3 is built from 16 residues. Germline V gene lookup returns CDR1 SGHRS and CDR2 YFSETQ. The CDR3: CASSLGQGTSTDTQYF. CDR3 in DNA: TGCGCCAGCAGCTTGGGGCAGGGGACCAGCACAGATACGCAGTATTTT.

This clonotype was counted a few times. The rearrangement joins TRBV28 to TRBJ1-1; TRBD1 might be the D (6 bases). The CDR3 sequence is 12 residues long. V dropped 8 bases and J dropped 2 bases, with 9 bases sitting between them. Germline CDR1 and CDR2: MDHEN and SYDVKM. CDR3 DNA: TGTGCCAGCGGACAGTTCAACACTGAAGCTTTCTTT. It yields the protein CASGQFNTEAFF.

The chain is built from TRBV15 and TRBJ2-7, with D possibly matching TRBD2 (5 bases). The V and J ends lost 3 bases and 3 bases respectively, with 12 bases between them. Per germline, CDR1 LNHNV and CDR2 YYDKDF (reference sequence). The CDR3 sequence is 14 residues long. In DNA form, the CDR3 reads TGTGCCACCAGCAGGGCGGGCAGGTTCTACGAGCAGTACTTC. Amino acid sequence: CATSRAGRFYEQYF.

This clonotype was detected only a few times. The chain is built from TRBV9 and TRBJ2-1; D perhaps matches TRBD1 (6 bases). Trimming removed 3 bases from V and 9 bases from J, with 22 bases in between. CDR1 and CDR2 from the germline V gene are SGDLS and YYNGEE. The CDR3 runs 16 residues. The DNA for the CDR3 is TGTGCCAGCAGCGACTTACGCACAGGGTCGGTGGGTGAGCAGTTCTTC. This sequence encodes CASSDLRTGSVGEQFF. Combining the CDR3 with reference TRBV9 and TRBJ2-1 gives the whole variable domain DSGVTQTPKHLITATGQRVTLRCSPRSGDLSVYWYQQSLDQGLQFLIQYYNGEERAKGNILERFSAQQFPDLHSELNLSSLELGDSALYFCASSDLRTGSVGEQFFGPGTRLTVL.

This clonotype was seen many times. The chain joins TRBV4-3 to TRBJ2-3; TRBD2 might be the D (5 bases). The length of the CDR3 is 16 residues. Germline V gene lookup returns CDR1 LGHNA and CDR2 YSLEER. The V and J ends lost 0 bases and 6 bases respectively, with 16 bases between them. The CDR3 region has the DNA TGCGCCAGCAGCCAAGATCTATCCGTTGGGAGTGATACGCAGTATTTT. It is translated as CASSQDLSVGSDTQYF.

This clonotype was seen a handful of times. This chain links TRBV19 with TRBJ2-3, with 10 bases lining up with TRBD2. From germline, CDR1 is LNHDA and CDR2 SQIVND (reference sequence). This CDR3 has 18 residues. J gave up 6 bases and V 3 bases, and 15 bases lay outside the gene matches. CDR3 in DNA: TGTGCCAGTAGTATTCGAGGACTAGCGGAGCCCAGGGGGGATACGCAGTATTTT. Translation: CASSIRGLAEPRGDTQYF.

This clonotype has only a few counts. CDR3 sequence (DNA): TGTGCCAGCAGTTCAAGGACTAGCGGGGGGGCTGATACGCAGTATTTT. Encoded protein: CASSSRTSGGADTQYF. V and J are TRBV7-2 and TRBJ2-3, with 15 bases fitting TRBD2. Germline lookup yields CDR1 SGHTA and CDR2 FQGNSA. The CDR3 has 16 residues. The V and J ends lost 6 bases and 6 bases, in that order; junction bases with no gene match: 7.